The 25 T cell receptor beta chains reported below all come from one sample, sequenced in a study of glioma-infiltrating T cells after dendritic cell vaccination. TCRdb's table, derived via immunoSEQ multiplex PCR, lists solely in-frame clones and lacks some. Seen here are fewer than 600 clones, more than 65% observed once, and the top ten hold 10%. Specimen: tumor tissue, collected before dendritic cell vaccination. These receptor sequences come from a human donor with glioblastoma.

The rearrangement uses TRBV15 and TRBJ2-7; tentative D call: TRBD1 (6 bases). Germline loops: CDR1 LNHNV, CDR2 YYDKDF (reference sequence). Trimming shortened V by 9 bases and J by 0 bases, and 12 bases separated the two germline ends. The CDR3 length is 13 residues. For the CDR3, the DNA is TGTGCCACTGGAACAGGGTCCTCCTACGAGCAGTACTTC. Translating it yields CATGTGSSYEQYF.

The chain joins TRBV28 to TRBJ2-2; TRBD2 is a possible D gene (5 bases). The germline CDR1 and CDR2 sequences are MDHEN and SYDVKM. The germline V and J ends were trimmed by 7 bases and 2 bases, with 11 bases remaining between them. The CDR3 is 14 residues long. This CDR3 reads CASTGGPNTGELFF. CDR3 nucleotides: TGTGCCAGCACGGGCGGGCCTAACACCGGGGAGCTGTTTTTT.

This CDR3 is CASSLTGTSGANVLTF. DNA of the CDR3: TGCGCCAGCAGCCTGACAGGAACCTCTGGGGCCAACGTCCTGACTTTC. The J gene is TRBJ2-6, the V gene TRBV5-1; D might be TRBD1 (6 bases). Deletions cut 4 bases from V and 0 bases from J, with 11 bases between. The CDR3 runs to 16 residues. Germline V lookup: CDR1 SGHRS, CDR2 YFSETQ.

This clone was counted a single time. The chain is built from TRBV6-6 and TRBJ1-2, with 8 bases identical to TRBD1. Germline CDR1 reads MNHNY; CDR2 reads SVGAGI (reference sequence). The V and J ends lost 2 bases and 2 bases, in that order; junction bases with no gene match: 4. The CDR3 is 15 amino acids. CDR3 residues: CASSYGQGVNYGYTF. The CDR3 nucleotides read TGTGCCAGCAGTTACGGACAGGGAGTGAACTATGGCTACACCTTC.

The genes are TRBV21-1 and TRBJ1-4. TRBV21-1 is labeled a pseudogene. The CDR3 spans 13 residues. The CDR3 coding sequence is TGTGCCAGCAGCAAATCCGGGAATGAAAAACTGTTTTTT. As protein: CASSKSGNEKLFF.

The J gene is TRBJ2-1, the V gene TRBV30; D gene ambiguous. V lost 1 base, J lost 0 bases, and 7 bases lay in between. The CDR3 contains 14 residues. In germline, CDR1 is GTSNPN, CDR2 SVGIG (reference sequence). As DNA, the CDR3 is TGTGCCTGGAGTGGAGAGAGCTCCTACAATGAGCAGTTCTTC. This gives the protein CAWSGESSYNEQFF.

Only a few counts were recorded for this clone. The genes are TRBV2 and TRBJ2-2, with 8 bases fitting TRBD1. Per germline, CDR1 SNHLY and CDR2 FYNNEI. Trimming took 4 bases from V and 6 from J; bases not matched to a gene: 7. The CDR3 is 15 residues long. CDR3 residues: CASSGGQVAPGELFF. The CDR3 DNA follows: TGTGCCAGCAGTGGGGGACAGGTGGCCCCCGGGGAGCTGTTTTTT.

CDR3 loop: CASSLGTSEKLFF. The CDR3 DNA reads as TGTGCCAGCAGCTTAGGCACGAGTGAAAAACTGTTTTTT. The chain has TRBV7-2 and TRBJ1-4; D not certain. The CDR3 covers 13 residues. V shed 1 base and J shed 7 bases, with 7 bases lying between them. Germline V gene data show CDR1 as SGHTA and CDR2 as FQGNSA.

The CDR3: CASSSDRQGSYEQYF. The CDR3 coding sequence is TGCGCCAGCAGCTCTGATAGACAGGGCTCCTACGAGCAGTACTTC. This rearrangement joins TRBV4-3 to TRBJ2-7, with TRBD1 matching 7 bases. The V gene's germline CDR1 is LGHNA and CDR2 YSLEER. The CDR3 extends over 15 amino acids. V gave up 5 bases and J gave up 0 bases; unmatched junction bases: 7.

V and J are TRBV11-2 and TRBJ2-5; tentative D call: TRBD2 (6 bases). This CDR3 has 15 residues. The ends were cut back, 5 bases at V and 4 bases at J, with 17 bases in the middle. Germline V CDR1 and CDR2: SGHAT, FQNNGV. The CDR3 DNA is TGTGCCAGCAGCCCGAGGGCGGGAATGGGAGAGACCCAGTACTTC. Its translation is CASSPRAGMGETQYF.

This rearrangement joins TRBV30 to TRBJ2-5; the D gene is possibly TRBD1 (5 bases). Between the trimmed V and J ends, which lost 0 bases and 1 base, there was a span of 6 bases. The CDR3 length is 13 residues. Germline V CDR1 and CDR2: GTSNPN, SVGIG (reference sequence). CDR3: CAWSVDSQETQYF. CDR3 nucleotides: TGTGCCTGGAGTGTAGACAGCCAAGAGACCCAGTACTTC.

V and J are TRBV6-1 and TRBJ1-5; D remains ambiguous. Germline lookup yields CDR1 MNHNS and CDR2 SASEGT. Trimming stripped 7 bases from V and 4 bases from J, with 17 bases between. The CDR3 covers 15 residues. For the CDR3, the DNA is TGTGCCAGCACCCCCCGGGCGGGGAATAATCAGCCCCAGCATTTT. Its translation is CASTPRAGNNQPQHF.

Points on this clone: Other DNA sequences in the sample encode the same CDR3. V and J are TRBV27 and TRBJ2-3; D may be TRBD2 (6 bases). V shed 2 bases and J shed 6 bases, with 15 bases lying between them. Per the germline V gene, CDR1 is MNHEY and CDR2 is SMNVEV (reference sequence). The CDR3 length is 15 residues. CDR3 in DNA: TGTGCCAGCAGTTTAGCAACTAGCTTCGCGGATACGCAGTATTTT. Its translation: CASSLATSFADTQYF.

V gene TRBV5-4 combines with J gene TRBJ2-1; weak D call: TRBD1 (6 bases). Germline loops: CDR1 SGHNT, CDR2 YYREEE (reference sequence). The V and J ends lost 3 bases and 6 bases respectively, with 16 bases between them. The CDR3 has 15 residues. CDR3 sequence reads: CASSSVSQGGNEQFF. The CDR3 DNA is TGTGCCAGCAGCTCCGTTTCCCAAGGGGGCAATGAGCAGTTCTTC.

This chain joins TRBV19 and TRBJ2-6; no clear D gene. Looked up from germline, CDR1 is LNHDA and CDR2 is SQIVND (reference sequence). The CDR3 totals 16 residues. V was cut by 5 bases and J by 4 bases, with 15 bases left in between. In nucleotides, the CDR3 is TGTGCCAGTAGTGGGCAGACCACCGTGGGGGCCAACGTCCTGACTTTC. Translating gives CASSGQTTVGANVLTF.

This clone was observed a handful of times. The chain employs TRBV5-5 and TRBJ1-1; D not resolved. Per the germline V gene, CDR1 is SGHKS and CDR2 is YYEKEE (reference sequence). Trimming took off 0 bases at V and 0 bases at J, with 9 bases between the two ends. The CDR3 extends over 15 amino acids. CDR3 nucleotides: TGTGCCAGCAGCTTGGAGTACGGGGTGAACACTGAAGCTTTCTTT. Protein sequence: CASSLEYGVNTEAFF. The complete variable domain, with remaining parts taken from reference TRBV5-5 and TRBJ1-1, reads DAGVTQSPTHLIKTRGQQVTLRCSPISGHKSVSWYQQVLGQGPQFIFQYYEKEERGRGNFPDRFSARQFPNYSSELNVNALLLGDSALYLCASSLEYGVNTEAFFGQGTRLTVV.

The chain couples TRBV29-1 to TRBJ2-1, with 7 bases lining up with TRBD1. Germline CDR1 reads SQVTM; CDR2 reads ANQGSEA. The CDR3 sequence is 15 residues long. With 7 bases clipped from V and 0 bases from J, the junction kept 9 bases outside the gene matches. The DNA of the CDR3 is TGCAGCGCGATCACCGGGGACAGCTCCTACAATGAGCAGTTCTTC. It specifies CSAITGDSSYNEQFF.

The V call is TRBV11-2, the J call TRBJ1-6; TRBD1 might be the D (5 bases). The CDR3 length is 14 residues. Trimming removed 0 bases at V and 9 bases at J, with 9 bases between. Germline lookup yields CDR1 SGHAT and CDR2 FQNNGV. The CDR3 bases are TGTGCCAGCAGCTTAGATGGCGGGACTTCACCCCTCCACTTT. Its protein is CASSLDGGTSPLHF.

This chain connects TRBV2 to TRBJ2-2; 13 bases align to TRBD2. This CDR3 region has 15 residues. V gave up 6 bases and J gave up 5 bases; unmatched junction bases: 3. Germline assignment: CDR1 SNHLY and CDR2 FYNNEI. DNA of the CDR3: TGTGCCAGCAGGGGACTAGCGGGGTGGACCGGGGAGCTGTTTTTT. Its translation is CASRGLAGWTGELFF.

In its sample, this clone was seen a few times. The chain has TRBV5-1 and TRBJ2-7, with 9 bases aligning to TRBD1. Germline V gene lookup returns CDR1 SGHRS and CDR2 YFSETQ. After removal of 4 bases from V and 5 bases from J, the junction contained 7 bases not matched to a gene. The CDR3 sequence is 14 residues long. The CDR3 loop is CASSPGQGTNEQYF. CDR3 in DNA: TGCGCCAGCAGCCCAGGACAGGGGACGAACGAGCAGTACTTC.

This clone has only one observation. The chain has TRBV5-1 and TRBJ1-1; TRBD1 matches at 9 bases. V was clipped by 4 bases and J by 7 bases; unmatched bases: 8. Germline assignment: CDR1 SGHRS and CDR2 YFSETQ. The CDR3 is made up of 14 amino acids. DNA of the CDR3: TGCGCCAGCAGCCCAGGACAGGGGACGGTTGAAGCTTTCTTT. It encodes CASSPGQGTVEAFF.

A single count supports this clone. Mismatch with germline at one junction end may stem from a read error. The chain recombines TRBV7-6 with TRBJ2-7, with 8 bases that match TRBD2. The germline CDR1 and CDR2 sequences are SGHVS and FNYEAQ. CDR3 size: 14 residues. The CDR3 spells CASSLGWSGSPFNF. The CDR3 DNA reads TGTGCCAGCAGCTTAGGATGGAGCGGGAGCCCATTTAACTTC.

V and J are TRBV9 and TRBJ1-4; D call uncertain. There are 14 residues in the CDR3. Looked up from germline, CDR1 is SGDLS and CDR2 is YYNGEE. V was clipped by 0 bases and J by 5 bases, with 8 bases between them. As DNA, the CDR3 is TGTGCCAGCAGCGTAGGAGGGCCCAATGAAAAACTGTTTTTT. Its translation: CASSVGGPNEKLFF.

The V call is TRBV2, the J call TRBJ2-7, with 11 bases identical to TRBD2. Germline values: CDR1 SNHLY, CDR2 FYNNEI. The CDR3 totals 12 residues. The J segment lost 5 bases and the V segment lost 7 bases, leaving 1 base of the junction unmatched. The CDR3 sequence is CASKLAGDEQYF. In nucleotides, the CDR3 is TGTGCCAGCAAACTAGCGGGGGACGAGCAGTACTTC.

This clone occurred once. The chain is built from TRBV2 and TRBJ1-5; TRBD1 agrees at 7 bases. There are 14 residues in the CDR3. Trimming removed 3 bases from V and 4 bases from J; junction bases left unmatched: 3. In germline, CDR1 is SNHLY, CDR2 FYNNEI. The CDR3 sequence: CASSDRDRNQPQHF. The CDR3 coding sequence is TGTGCCAGCAGTGACAGGGACAGAAATCAGCCCCAGCATTTT.